Listed below are T cell receptor beta chains from one sample, sequenced in a study of T cell repertoires in cytomegalovirus infection. One entry per CDR3 protein results from TCRdb running MiXCR on the reads. Among approximately 470,000 distinct CDR3 sequences listed, roughly 43% were seen once. These receptors are not linked to any known antigen. The sequences come from cultured PBMCs, collected from culture after CMV antigen stimulation. The receptors were gathered from a human donor in good health (CMV status not recorded). Some clones in this sample may be carry-over from other donors' samples. The CDR3 runs from the conserved cysteine through the conserved F or W. Fields, in order: J gene, clone size, V gene, D gene, CDR3 DNA, CDR3 protein. A D gene is named only where the DNA matches it firmly. Clone size is shown for a subset of rows, as once, few, many or a class of expanded clone.

TRBJ2-1,.,TRBV11-1,.,TGTGCCAGCAGCTCCCGGGCAGGGTTTTTTGGTGAGCAGTTCTTC,CASSSRAGFFGEQFF
TRBJ2-7,few,TRBV3-1,.,TGTGCCAGCAGCCAAGGGGAGACGTCATACTCCTACGAGCAGTACTTC,CASSQGETSYSYEQYF
TRBJ1-3,.,TRBV4-2,.,TGTGCCAGCAGCCAAACCCGCAATTGGGGCCCCTCTGGAAACACCATATATTTT,CASSQTRNWGPSGNTIYF
TRBJ2-3,.,TRBV19,TRBD2,TGTGCCAGTAGTATAACGGGAGGGGGGAGCACAGATACGCAGTATTTT,CASSITGGGSTDTQYF
TRBJ2-3,many,TRBV12-3/TRBV12-4,.,TGTGCCAGCAGCTTACAGAGCACAGATACGCAGTATTTT,CASSLQSTDTQYF
TRBJ1-1,.,TRBV20-1,.,TGCAGTGCCTATAGGAGATGGGGCACTGAAGCTTTCTTT,CSAYRRWGTEAFF
TRBJ1-5,.,TRBV2,.,TGTGCCAGCAGTGAGGTCAGGGTGAGCAATCAGCCCCAGCATTTT,CASSEVRVSNQPQHF
TRBJ1-5,.,TRBV20-1,.,TGCAGTGCTAGTTTGGGGGGGACCCCTCAGCCCCAGCATTTT,CSASLGGTPQPQHF
TRBJ1-2,.,TRBV6-1,TRBD1,TGTGCCAGCAGGACACAGGGGGCCTATGGCTACACCTTC,CASRTQGAYGYTF
TRBJ2-7,many,TRBV7-2,.,TGTGCCAGCAGCTCTCAGGGTCTGGACGAGCAGTACTTC,CASSSQGLDEQYF
TRBJ1-5,many,TRBV7-2,.,TGTGCCAGCAGCTTAGGGAGAGGAGGGTGGGCCCAGCATTTT,CASSLGRGGWAQHF
TRBJ2-5,.,TRBV29-1,TRBD2,TGCAGCGTTGCTCCCGGGGGGGCAGGGGAGACCCAGTACTTC,CSVAPGGAGETQYF
TRBJ1-1,once,TRBV5-1,.,TGCGCCAGCAGCTTGGACAACAGGGTCCTGAACACTGAAGCTTTCTTT,CASSLDNRVLNTEAFF
TRBJ1-5,.,TRBV27,.,TGTGCCAGCAGTCCACGGGGTCCGCCTTATAGCAATCAGCCCCAGCATTTT,CASSPRGPPYSNQPQHF
TRBJ2-7,.,TRBV6-2/TRBV6-3,.,TGTGCCAGCACCACACTAGGAGTGCCCTACGAGCAGTACTTC,CASTTLGVPYEQYF
TRBJ2-7,.,TRBV20-1,.,TGCAGTGCTAGTTCGGTTCGGAGGAAGGACGAGCAGTACTTC,CSASSVRRKDEQYF
TRBJ2-4,.,TRBV2,TRBD2,TGTGCCAGCAGAACTAGCGGGATTGACATTCAGTACTTC,CASRTSGIDIQYF
TRBJ2-7,.,TRBV6-8,.,TGTGCCAGCAGTGACGCCTGGACAGATTACGAGCAGTACTTC,CASSDAWTDYEQYF
TRBJ1-5,few,TRBV7-2,.,TGTGCCAGCAGCTTAGGACTGCGGGGTCAGCCCCAGCATTTT,CASSLGLRGQPQHF
TRBJ1-4,.,TRBV4-1,.,TGCGCCAGCAGCGAAAACCGGGCCCACAGCTACGAAAAACTGTTTTTT,CASSENRAHSYEKLFF
TRBJ2-7,.,TRBV7-4,.,TGTGCCAGCCTTTTTAACAGGGAAGTAAGGGAGCAGTACTTC,CASLFNREVREQYF
TRBJ2-7,.,TRBV4-2,.,TGTGCCAGCAGCCAAGACCCAGAGGGCGAGCAGTACTTC,CASSQDPEGEQYF
TRBJ2-2,.,TRBV7-8,.,TGTGCCAGCAGCCCAACACCGGACGGGAACACCGGGGAGCTGTTTTTT,CASSPTPDGNTGELFF
TRBJ1-5,.,TRBV6-2/TRBV6-3,.,TGTGCCAGCAGTTACGCGGTGCACCAGCCCCAGCATTTT,CASSYAVHQPQHF
TRBJ2-1,.,TRBV6-6,TRBD2,TGTGCCAGCAGTGGACTAGGGGCCGCCGCCTACAATGAGCAGTTCTTC,CASSGLGAAAYNEQFF
TRBJ2-5,.,TRBV12-3/TRBV12-4,TRBD2,TGTGCCAGCAGTTTAGGTCTAGCGGTGTACCAAGAGACCCAGTACTTC,CASSLGLAVYQETQYF
TRBJ2-1,few,TRBV20-1,.,TGCAGTGCTGCCGCCCCCCAGAGCTCCTACAATGAGCAGTTCTTC,CSAAAPQSSYNEQFF
TRBJ1-2,.,TRBV20-1,TRBD1,TGCAGTGCTGAACCTCTACAGGGGGCTCATGGCTACACCTTC,CSAEPLQGAHGYTF
TRBJ2-7,few,TRBV7-2,TRBD2,TGTGCCAGCAGCCCAACGGGACTAGATGATTACGAGCAGTACTTC,CASSPTGLDDYEQYF
TRBJ2-1,.,TRBV6-1,TRBD1,TGTGCCAGCATTAGGACAGGGACCTACAATGAGCAGTTCTTC,CASIRTGTYNEQFF
TRBJ2-2,once,TRBV7-2,TRBD2,TGTGCCAGCAGCCCGGGACTAGTTCTAAGCGGGGAGCTGTTTTTT,CASSPGLVLSGELFF
TRBJ1-4,few,TRBV7-2,.,TGTGCCAGCAGTTTCAGGGCAGGAACTAATGAAAAACTGTTTTTT,CASSFRAGTNEKLFF
TRBJ2-1,.,TRBV4-1,.,TGCGCCAGCAGCCAAGGGGGGCGATCCTCCTACAATGAGCAGTTCTTC,CASSQGGRSSYNEQFF
TRBJ2-5,.,TRBV7-9,TRBD1,TGTGCCAGCAGCCAGACAGGGGAGACCCAGTACTTC,CASSQTGETQYF
TRBJ2-2,few,TRBV7-6,.,TGTGCCAGCAGCTTACAACTAGGGGACACCGGGGAGCTGTTTTTT,CASSLQLGDTGELFF
TRBJ2-1,.,TRBV11-2,.,TGTGCCAGCAGCTTAGAACTCCAGGAGCAGTTCTTC,CASSLELQEQFF
TRBJ2-1,.,TRBV7-2,.,TGTGCCAGCAGAGCCCGGGTTGGGTCCCTCTACAATGAGCAGTTCTTC,CASRARVGSLYNEQFF
TRBJ1-1,few,TRBV7-2,.,TGTGCCAGCAGCTTAATCCCCGAATCTGAAGCTTTCTTT,CASSLIPESEAFF
TRBJ2-3,.,TRBV29-1,TRBD2,TGCAGTGGCCGGGGGGGCACAGATACGCAGTATTTT,CSGRGGTDTQYF
TRBJ2-7,.,TRBV12-3/TRBV12-4,.,TGTGCCAGCAGTTTAGTACAGGGCTTCGAGCAGTACTTC,CASSLVQGFEQYF
TRBJ1-4,.,TRBV25-1,TRBD1,TGTGCCAGCAGGACAGGGGGAAATGAAAAACTGATTTTT,CASRTGGNEKLIF
TRBJ2-1,.,TRBV7-6,TRBD2,TGTGCCAGCAGCTTAGTTTCGGCGGGGGGGCGAGATGAGCAGTTCTTC,CASSLVSAGGRDEQFF
TRBJ1-2,.,TRBV7-8,TRBD1,TGTGCCAGCAGCGGCGGACAGGGGGTCGGCTATGGCTACACCTTC,CASSGGQGVGYGYTF
TRBJ2-7,.,TRBV20-1,.,TGCAGTGCTAGGACCGACCCACGCACCTACGAGCAGTACTTC,CSARTDPRTYEQYF
TRBJ1-2,.,TRBV7-2,.,TGTGCCAGCAGCCCCGGGCGGGGAAGAGACTATGGCTACACCTTC,CASSPGRGRDYGYTF
TRBJ2-1,many,TRBV7-2,.,TGTGCCAGCAGCTTAGTGTCGACAGGATCCAATGAGCAGTTCTTC,CASSLVSTGSNEQFF
TRBJ2-7,few,TRBV7-8,TRBD2,TGTGCCAGCAGCTCACAAACCGGGACTAGCGGGAGGTCGCAGTACTTC,CASSSQTGTSGRSQYF
TRBJ1-2,few,TRBV28,.,TGTGCCAGCAGACCTACAGGGCGTAGCGACTATGGCTACACCTTC,CASRPTGRSDYGYTF
TRBJ1-4,.,TRBV15,.,TGTGCCACCAGCAGAGTAAAGGGAATAGCAACTAATGAAAAACTGTTTTTT,CATSRVKGIATNEKLFF
TRBJ2-1,.,TRBV5-6,TRBD2,TGTGCCAGCAGCTTAGCGGGAGGAAAGGATGAGCAGTTCTTC,CASSLAGGKDEQFF
TRBJ1-3,.,TRBV20-1,.,TGCAGTGCCAGGCGGGGGGGTGACACCATATATTTT,CSARRGGDTIYF
TRBJ1-4,.,TRBV6-1,.,TGTGCCAGCCAAGAGACAATTGGGAATGAAAAACTGTTTTTT,CASQETIGNEKLFF
TRBJ1-4,.,TRBV5-5,.,TGTGCCAGCGGCAAGGAGGGGGTATGGGAAAACCTGTTTTTT,CASGKEGVWENLFF